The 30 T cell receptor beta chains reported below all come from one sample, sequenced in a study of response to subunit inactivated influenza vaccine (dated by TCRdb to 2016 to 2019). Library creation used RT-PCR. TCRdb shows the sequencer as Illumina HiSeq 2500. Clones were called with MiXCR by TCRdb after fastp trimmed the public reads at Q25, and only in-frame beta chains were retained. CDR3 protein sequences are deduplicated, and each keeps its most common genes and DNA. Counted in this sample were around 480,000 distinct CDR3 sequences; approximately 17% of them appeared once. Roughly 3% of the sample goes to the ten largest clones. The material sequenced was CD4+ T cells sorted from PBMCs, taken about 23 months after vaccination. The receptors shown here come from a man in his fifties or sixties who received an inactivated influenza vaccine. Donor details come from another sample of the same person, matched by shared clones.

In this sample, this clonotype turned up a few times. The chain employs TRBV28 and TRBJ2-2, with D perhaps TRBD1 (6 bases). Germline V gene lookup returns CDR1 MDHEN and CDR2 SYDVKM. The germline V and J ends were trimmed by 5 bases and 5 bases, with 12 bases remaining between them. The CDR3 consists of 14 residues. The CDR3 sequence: CASSTKRGTGELFF. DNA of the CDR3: TGTGCCAGCAGTACAAAAAGGGGGACCGGGGAGCTGTTTTTT. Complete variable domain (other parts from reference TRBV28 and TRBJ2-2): DVKVTQSSRYLVKRTGEKVFLECVQDMDHENMFWYRQDPGLGLRLIYFSYDVKMKEKGDIPEGYSVSREKKERFSLILESASTNQTSMYLCASSTKRGTGELFFGEGSRLTVL.

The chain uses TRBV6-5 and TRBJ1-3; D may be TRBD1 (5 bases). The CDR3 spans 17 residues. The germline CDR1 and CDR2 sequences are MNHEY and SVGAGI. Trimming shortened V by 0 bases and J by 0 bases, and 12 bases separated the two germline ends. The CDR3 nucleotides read TGTGCCAGCAGTTACTCTGGTCAGGGATACTCTGGAAACACCATATATTTT. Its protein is CASSYSGQGYSGNTIYF.

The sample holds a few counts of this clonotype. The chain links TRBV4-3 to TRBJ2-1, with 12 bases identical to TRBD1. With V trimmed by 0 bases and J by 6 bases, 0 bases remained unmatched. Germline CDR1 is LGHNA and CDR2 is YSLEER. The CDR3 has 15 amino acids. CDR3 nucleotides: TGCGCCAGCAGCCAAGAGGGACAGGGGGCCAATGAGCAGTTCTTC. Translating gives CASSQEGQGANEQFF.

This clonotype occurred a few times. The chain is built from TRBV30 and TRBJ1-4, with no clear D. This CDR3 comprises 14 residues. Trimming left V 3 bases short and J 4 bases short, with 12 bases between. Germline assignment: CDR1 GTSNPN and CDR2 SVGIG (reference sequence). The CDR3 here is CAWRIPGVNEKLFF. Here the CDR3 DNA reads TGTGCCTGGAGAATACCGGGAGTTAATGAAAAACTGTTTTTT. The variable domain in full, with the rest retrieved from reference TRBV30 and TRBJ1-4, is SQTIHQWPATLVQPVGSPLSLECTVEGTSNPNLYWYRQAAGRGLQLLFYSVGIGQISSEVPQNLSASRPQDRQFILSSKKLLLSDSGFYLCAWRIPGVNEKLFFGSGTQLSVL.

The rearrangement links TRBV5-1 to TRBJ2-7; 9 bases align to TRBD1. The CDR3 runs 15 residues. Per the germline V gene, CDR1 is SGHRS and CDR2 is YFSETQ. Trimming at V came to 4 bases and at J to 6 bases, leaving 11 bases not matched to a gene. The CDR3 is CASSRIPGQGGEQYF. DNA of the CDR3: TGCGCCAGCAGCCGTATCCCGGGACAGGGAGGCGAGCAGTACTTC.

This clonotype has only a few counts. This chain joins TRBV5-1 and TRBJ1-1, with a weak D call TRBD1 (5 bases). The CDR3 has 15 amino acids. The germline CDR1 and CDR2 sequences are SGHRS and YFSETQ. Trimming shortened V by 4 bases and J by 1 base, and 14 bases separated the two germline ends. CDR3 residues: CASSPPGTKNTEAFF. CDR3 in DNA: TGCGCCAGCAGCCCCCCCGGGACTAAGAACACTGAAGCTTTCTTT.

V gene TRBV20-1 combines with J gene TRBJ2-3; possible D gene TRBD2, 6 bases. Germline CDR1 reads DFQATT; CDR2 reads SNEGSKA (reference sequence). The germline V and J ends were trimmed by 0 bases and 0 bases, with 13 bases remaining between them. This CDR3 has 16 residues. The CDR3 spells CSARDFSGLSTDTQYF. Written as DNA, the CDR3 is TGCAGTGCTAGAGATTTTTCGGGACTTAGCACAGATACGCAGTATTTT.

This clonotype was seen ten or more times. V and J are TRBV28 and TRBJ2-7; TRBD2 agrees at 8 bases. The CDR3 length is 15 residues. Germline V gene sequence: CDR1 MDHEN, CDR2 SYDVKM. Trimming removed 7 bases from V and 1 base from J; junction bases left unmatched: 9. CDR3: CASISGSLRSYEQYF. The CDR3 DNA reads TGTGCCAGCATCAGCGGGAGTCTTAGGTCCTACGAGCAGTACTTC.

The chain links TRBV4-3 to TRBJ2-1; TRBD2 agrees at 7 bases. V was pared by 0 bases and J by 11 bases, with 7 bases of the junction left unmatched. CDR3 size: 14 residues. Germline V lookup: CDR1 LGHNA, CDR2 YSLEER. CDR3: CASSQDRKGGQQFF. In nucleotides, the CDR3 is TGCGCCAGCAGCCAAGATCGCAAGGGAGGGCAGCAGTTCTTC.

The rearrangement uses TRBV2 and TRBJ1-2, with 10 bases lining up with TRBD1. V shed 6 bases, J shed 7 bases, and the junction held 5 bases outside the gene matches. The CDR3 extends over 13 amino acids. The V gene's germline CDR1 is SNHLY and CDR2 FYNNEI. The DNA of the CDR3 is TGTGCCAGCAGCCCAGACAGGGGGCCTGGCTACACCTTC. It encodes CASSPDRGPGYTF.

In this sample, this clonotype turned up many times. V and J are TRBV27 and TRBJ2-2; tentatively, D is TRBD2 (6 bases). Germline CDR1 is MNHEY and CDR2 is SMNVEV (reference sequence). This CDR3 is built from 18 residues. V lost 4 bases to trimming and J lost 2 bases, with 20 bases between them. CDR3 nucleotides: TGTGCCAGCAGTTCAAAAGGGACGAGGAGGGGAAACACCGGGGAGCTGTTTTTT. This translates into CASSSKGTRRGNTGELFF.

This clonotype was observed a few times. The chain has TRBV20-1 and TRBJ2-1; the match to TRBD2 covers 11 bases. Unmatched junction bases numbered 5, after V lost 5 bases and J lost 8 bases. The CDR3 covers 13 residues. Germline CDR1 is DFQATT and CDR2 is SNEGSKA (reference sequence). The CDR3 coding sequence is TGCAGTGCTGTTAGCGGGAGGGCCCATGAGCAGTTCTTC. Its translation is CSAVSGRAHEQFF.

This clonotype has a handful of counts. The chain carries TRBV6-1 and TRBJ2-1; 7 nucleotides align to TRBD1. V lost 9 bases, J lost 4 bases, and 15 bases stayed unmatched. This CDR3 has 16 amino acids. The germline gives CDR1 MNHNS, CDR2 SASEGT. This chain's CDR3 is CASLGGSTGKYNEQFF. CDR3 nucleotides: TGTGCCAGTTTAGGCGGCTCGACAGGGAAGTACAATGAGCAGTTCTTC.

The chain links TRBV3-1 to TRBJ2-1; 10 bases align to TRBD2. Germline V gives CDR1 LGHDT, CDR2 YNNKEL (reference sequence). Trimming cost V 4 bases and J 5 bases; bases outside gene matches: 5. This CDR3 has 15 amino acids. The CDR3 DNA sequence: TGTGCCAGCAGCCCAAGCGGGAGGGCCGACAATGAGCAGTTCTTC. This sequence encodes CASSPSGRADNEQFF.

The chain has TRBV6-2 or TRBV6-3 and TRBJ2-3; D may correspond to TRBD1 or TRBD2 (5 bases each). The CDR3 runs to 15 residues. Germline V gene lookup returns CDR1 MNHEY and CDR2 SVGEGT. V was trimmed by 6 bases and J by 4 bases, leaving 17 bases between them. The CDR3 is CASSPYRGNADTQYF. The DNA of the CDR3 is TGTGCCAGCAGCCCCTACCGGGGCAACGCAGATACGCAGTATTTT.

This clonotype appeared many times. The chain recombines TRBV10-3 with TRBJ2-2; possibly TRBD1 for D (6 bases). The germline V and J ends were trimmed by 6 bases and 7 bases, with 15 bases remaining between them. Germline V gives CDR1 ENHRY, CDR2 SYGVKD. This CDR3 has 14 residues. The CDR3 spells CAIRSDRSGGELFF. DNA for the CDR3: TGTGCCATCAGATCCGACAGGTCCGGCGGGGAGCTGTTTTTT.

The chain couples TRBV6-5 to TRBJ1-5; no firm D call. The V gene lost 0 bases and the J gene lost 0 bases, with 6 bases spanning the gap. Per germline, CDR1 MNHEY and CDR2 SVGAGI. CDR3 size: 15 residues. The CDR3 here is CASSYSKSSNQPQHF. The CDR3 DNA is TGTGCCAGCAGTTACTCGAAGAGTAGCAATCAGCCCCAGCATTTT.

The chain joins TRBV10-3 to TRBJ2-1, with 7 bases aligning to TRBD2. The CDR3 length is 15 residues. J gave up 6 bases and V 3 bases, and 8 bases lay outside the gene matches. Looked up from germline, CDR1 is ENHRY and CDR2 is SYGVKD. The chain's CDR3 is CAISDSGTKINEQFF. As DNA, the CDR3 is TGTGCCATCAGTGATTCAGGGACTAAAATCAATGAGCAGTTCTTC.

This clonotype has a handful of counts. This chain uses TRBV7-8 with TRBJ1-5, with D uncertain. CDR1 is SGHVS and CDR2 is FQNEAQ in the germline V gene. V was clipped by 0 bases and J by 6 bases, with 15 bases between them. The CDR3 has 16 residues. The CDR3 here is CASSLAVRGVGQPQHF. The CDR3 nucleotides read TGTGCCAGCAGCTTAGCGGTCCGGGGAGTAGGTCAGCCCCAGCATTTT. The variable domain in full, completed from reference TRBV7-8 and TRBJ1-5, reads GAGVSQSPRYKVAKRGQDVALRCDPISGHVSLFWYQQALGQGPEFLTYFQNEAQLDKSGLPSDRFFAERPEGSVSTLKIQRTQQEDSAVYLCASSLAVRGVGQPQHFGDGTRLSIL.

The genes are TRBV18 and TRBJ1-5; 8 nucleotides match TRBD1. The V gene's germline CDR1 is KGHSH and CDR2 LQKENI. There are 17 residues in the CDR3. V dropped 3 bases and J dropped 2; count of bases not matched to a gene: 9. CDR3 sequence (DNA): TGTGCCAGCTCACCCCCGGGACAGGAGGGTGGCAATCAGCCCCAGCATTTT. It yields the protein CASSPPGQEGGNQPQHF.

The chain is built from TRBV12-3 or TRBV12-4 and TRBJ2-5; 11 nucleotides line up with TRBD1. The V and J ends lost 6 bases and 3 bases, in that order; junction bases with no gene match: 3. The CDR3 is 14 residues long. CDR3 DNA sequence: TGTGCCAGCAGATGGGGACAGGGGGAAGAGACCCAGTACTTC. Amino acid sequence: CASRWGQGEETQYF.

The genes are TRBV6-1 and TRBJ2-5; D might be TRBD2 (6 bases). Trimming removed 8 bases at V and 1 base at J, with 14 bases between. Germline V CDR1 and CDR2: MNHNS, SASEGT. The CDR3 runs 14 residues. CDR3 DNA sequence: TGTGCCAGCGCAGGAGCGGGTGGCCAAGAGACCCAGTACTTC. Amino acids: CASAGAGGQETQYF.

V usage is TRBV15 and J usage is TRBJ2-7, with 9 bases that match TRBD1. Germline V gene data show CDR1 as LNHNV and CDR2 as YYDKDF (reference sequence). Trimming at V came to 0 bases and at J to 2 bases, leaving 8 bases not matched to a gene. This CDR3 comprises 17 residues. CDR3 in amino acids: CATSRDRGQGRTYEQYF. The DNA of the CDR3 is TGTGCCACCAGCAGAGATCGCGGACAGGGGAGGACCTACGAGCAGTACTTC.

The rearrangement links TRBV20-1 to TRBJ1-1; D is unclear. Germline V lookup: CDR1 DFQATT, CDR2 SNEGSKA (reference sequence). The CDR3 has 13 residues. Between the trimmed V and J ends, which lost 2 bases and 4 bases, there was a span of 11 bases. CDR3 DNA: TGCAGTGCTAGACTGGGAGGATCCACTGAAGCTTTCTTT. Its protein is CSARLGGSTEAFF.

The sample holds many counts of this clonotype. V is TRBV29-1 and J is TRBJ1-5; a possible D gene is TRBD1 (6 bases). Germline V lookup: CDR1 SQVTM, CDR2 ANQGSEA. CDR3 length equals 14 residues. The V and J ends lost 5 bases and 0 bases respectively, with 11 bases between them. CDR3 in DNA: TGCAGCGTTTCCCAGGGGAATAGCAATCAGCCCCAGCATTTT. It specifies CSVSQGNSNQPQHF. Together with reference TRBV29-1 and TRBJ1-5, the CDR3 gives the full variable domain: SAVISQKPSRDICQRGTSLTIQCQVDSQVTMMFWYRQQPGQSLTLIATANQGSEATYESGFVIDKFPISRPNLTFSTLTVSNMSPEDSSIYLCSVSQGNSNQPQHFGDGTRLSIL.

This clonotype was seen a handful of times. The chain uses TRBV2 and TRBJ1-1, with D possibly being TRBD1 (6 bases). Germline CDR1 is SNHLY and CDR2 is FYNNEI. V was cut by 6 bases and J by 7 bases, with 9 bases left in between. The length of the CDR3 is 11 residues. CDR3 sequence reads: CASRMDSEAFF. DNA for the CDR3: TGTGCCAGCAGGATGGACAGTGAAGCTTTCTTT.

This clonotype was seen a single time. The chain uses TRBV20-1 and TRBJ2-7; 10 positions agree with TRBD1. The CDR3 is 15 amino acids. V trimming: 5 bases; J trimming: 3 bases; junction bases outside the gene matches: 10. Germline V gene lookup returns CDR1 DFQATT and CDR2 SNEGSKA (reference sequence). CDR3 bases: TGCAGTGCTGTCGCGGGACAGGGGTTAAACTACGAGCAGTACTTC. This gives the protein CSAVAGQGLNYEQYF.

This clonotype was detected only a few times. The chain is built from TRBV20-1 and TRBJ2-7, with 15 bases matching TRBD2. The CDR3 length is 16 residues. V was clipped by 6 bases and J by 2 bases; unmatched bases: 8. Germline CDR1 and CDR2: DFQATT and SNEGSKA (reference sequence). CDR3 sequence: CSATGTSGRSAYEQYF. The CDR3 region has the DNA TGCAGTGCAACAGGGACTAGCGGGAGGTCCGCCTACGAGCAGTACTTC.

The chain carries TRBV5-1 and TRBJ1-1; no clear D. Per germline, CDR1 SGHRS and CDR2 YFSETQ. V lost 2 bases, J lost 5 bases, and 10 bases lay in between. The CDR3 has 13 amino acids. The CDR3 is CASSLAYRTEAFF. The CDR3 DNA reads TGCGCCAGCAGCTTAGCTTACAGAACTGAAGCTTTCTTT. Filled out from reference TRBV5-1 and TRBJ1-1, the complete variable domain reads KAGVTQTPRYLIKTRGQQVTLSCSPISGHRSVSWYQQTPGQGLQFLFEYFSETQRNKGNFPGRFSGRQFSNSRSEMNVSTLELGDSALYLCASSLAYRTEAFFGQGTRLTVV.

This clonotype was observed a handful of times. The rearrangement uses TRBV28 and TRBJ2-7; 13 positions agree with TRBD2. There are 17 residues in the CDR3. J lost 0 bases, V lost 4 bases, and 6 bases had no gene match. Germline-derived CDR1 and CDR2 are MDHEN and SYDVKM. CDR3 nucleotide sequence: TGTGCCAGCAGTTCCCTGGGACTAGCGGGGACCTCCTACGAGCAGTACTTC. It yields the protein CASSSLGLAGTSYEQYF.